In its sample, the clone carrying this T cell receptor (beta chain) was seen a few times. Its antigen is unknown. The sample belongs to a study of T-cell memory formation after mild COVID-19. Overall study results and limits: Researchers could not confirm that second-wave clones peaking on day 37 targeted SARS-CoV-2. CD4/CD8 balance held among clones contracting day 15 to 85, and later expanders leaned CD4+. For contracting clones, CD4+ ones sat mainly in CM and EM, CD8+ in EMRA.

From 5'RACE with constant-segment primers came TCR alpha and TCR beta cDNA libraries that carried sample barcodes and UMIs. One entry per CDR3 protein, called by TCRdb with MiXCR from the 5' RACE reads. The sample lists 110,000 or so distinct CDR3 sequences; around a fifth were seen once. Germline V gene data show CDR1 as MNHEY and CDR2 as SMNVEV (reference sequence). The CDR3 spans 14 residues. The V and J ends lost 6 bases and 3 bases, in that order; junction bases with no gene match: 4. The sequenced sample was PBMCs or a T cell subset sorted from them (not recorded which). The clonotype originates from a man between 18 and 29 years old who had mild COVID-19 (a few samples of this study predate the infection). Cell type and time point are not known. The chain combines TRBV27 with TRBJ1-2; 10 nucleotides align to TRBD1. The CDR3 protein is CASRVTGGYYGYTF. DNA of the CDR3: TGTGCCAGCAGAGTGACAGGGGGCTACTATGGCTACACCTTC.